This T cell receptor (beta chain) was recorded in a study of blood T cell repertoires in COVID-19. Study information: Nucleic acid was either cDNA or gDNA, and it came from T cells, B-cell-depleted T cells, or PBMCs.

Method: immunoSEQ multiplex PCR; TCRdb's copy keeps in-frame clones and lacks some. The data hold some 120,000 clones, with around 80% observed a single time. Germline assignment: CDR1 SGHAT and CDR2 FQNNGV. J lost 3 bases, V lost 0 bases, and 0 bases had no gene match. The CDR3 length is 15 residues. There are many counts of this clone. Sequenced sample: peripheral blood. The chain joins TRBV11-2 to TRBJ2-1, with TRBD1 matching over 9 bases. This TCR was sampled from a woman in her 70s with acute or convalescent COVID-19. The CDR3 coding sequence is TGTGCCAGCAGCTTAGAGGGACAGGGCTACAATGAGCAGTTCTTC. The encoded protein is CASSLEGQGYNEQFF.